This T cell receptor (beta chain) was found in a study of blood T cell repertoires in COVID-19. Across the study: Sites in the United States, Italy and Spain provided acute and convalescent COVID-19 samples. T cells, B-cell-depleted T cells, or PBMCs provided the cDNA or gDNA that served as material.

As originally analysed: Amplified reference gene primers provided the basis for estimating nucleated cell counts. Repertoires were generated with immunoSEQ multiplex PCR, while TCRdb's copy carries only in-frame clones and drops some. V, J and clone size are those of that table, while D and trimming were read from the DNA. This repertoire shows about 140,000 clones, around 73% found once; its top ten account for approximately 10%. This TCR was sampled from a man between 60 and 75 years old who had recovered from COVID-19. The material sequenced was peripheral blood.

CDR3 residues: CALDSSYNEQFF. In DNA, the CDR3 is TGTGCCTTGGACAGCTCCTACAATGAGCAGTTCTTC. The V call is TRBV30, the J call TRBJ2-1; maybe TRBD1 (6 bases). Germline V gene sequence: CDR1 GTSNPN, CDR2 SVGIG (reference sequence). The CDR3 consists of 12 residues. V was shortened by 7 bases and J by 0 bases, with 7 bases between the two germline ends.